This TCR beta chain was sequenced in a study of blood T cell repertoires in COVID-19. Study summary: The origin of the acute and convalescent COVID-19 samples was the United States, Italy and Spain. The analysed material was cDNA or gDNA that came from T cells, B-cell-depleted T cells, or PBMCs.

V lost 2 bases, J lost 4 bases, and 11 bases lay in between. Germline V gene lookup returns CDR1 SGHRS and CDR2 YFSETQ. The CDR3 is made up of 14 amino acids. As processed by the authors: Reference gene primer amplification yielded estimated nucleated cell counts. TCRdb keeps only in-frame clones here, not all; method: immunoSEQ multiplex PCR. V and J calls and clone size are copied from that table; D and trimming were computed from the DNA. This repertoire shows 98,000 or so clones, approximately 70% found once; its top ten account for 1.5% to 2%. Sequenced sample: peripheral blood. The receptor was derived from a woman in her thirties or forties with acute or convalescent COVID-19. The chain links TRBV5-1 to TRBJ2-3; tentatively, D is TRBD1 (6 bases). The CDR3 bases are TGCGCCAGCAGCTTCGCAGGGGCCTCAGATACGCAGTATTTT. Amino acid sequence: CASSFAGASDTQYF.